The 9 T cell receptor beta chains given below trace back to one sample, sequenced in a study of blood T cell repertoires in COVID-19. Repertoires were generated with immunoSEQ multiplex PCR, while TCRdb's copy carries only in-frame clones and drops some. The table shows some 96,000 clones, with approximately 86% occurring only once. Specimen: peripheral blood. All receptors come from an elderly man with acute or convalescent COVID-19.

The V call is TRBV9, the J call TRBJ2-7; the match to TRBD2 covers 9 bases. Germline assignment: CDR1 SGDLS and CDR2 YYNGEE. This CDR3 is 14 amino acids long. V shed 0 bases, J shed 2 bases, and the junction held 0 bases outside the gene matches. CDR3 nucleotides: TGTGCCAGCAGCGTAGGCGGGAGGGCCTACGAGCAGTACTTC. It codes for CASSVGGRAYEQYF.

The rearrangement joins TRBV5-1 to TRBJ2-7, with 7 bases aligning to TRBD1. This CDR3 spans 13 amino acids. Germline CDR1 is SGHRS and CDR2 is YFSETQ. With V trimmed by 4 bases and J by 3 bases, 4 bases remained unmatched. The chain's CDR3 is CASSPQGIYEQYF. CDR3 DNA: TGCGCCAGCAGCCCACAGGGGATCTACGAGCAGTACTTC.

The CDR3, as DNA: TGTGCCAGCAGGACCAGGGGTGATGCTGAAGCTTTCTTT. This encodes CASRTRGDAEAFF. The chain combines TRBV5-4 with TRBJ1-1; perhaps TRBD1 as D (6 bases). The ends were cut back, 5 bases at V and 6 bases at J, with 14 bases in the middle. Germline CDR1 and CDR2: SGHNT and YYREEE (reference sequence). This CDR3 region has 13 residues.

This clone occurred once. The J gene is TRBJ1-5, the V gene TRBV29-1; tentatively, D is TRBD1 (5 bases). The CDR3 runs 13 residues. Germline V gives CDR1 SQVTM, CDR2 ANQGSEA. V lost 6 bases and J 7 bases, leaving 16 bases between the germline ends. For the CDR3, the DNA is TGCAGCGTGGCCGGCCAGGGCGGACAGCCCCAGCATTTT. Translating gives CSVAGQGGQPQHF.

This chain connects TRBV19 to TRBJ2-2; TRBD2 aligns across 11 bases. CDR1 is LNHDA, CDR2 SQIVND, per germline (reference sequence). The CDR3 extends over 17 amino acids. The ends lost 4 bases at V and 5 bases at J; junction bases unmatched: 9. The CDR3, as DNA: TGTGCCAGTAGTACCTTTTCGACTAGCGGGACAACCGGGGAGCTGTTTTTT. Amino acids: CASSTFSTSGTTGELFF.

This clone was observed a single time. The rearrangement links TRBV7-9 to TRBJ2-7; 8 bases line up with TRBD1. This CDR3 spans 16 amino acids. Germline trimming cut 5 bases from V and 3 bases from J; bases unmatched to any gene: 12. Germline values: CDR1 SEHNR, CDR2 FQNEAQ (reference sequence). CDR3 in amino acids: CASSHTGTGAFYEQYF. The CDR3 DNA reads as TGTGCCAGCAGCCACACCGGGACAGGAGCTTTCTACGAGCAGTACTTC.

V is TRBV21-1 and J is TRBJ2-2; TRBD2 is the table's D call and was not checked against the DNA. TRBV21-1 is a recognized pseudogene. CDR3 length: 17 residues. CDR3 sequence: CASLKGGTSGRAGELFF. The CDR3 region has the DNA TGTGCCAGTCTTAAGGGGGGGACTAGCGGGAGAGCCGGGGAGCTGTTTTTT.

The J gene is TRBJ1-1, the V gene TRBV2; 9 bases line up with TRBD1. Germline assignment: CDR1 SNHLY and CDR2 FYNNEI. This CDR3 has 15 residues. With 4 bases clipped from V and 11 bases from J, the junction kept 14 bases outside the gene matches. The chain's CDR3 is CASSGWGQGPRTAFF. CDR3 DNA sequence: TGTGCCAGCAGTGGGTGGGGACAGGGACCTCGTACGGCTTTCTTT. Together with reference TRBV2 and TRBJ1-1, the CDR3 gives the full variable domain: EPEVTQTPSHQVTQMGQEVILRCVPISNHLYFYWYRQILGQKVEFLVSFYNNEISEKSEIFDDQFSVERPDGSNFTLKIRSTKLEDSAMYFCASSGWGQGPRTAFFGQGTRLTVV.

This clone was detected only a few times. CDR3 in amino acids: CASSPLTAGAPSTDTQYF. CDR3 nucleotide sequence: TGTGCCAGCAGCCCCCTGACCGCGGGAGCCCCTAGCACAGATACGCAGTATTTT. V gene TRBV7-9 combines with J gene TRBJ2-3; 7 nucleotides align to TRBD2. Germline V gene data show CDR1 as SEHNR and CDR2 as FQNEAQ (reference sequence). The junction had 14 bases not matched to a gene; V was cut back by 5 bases and J by 0 bases. The CDR3 length is 18 residues.